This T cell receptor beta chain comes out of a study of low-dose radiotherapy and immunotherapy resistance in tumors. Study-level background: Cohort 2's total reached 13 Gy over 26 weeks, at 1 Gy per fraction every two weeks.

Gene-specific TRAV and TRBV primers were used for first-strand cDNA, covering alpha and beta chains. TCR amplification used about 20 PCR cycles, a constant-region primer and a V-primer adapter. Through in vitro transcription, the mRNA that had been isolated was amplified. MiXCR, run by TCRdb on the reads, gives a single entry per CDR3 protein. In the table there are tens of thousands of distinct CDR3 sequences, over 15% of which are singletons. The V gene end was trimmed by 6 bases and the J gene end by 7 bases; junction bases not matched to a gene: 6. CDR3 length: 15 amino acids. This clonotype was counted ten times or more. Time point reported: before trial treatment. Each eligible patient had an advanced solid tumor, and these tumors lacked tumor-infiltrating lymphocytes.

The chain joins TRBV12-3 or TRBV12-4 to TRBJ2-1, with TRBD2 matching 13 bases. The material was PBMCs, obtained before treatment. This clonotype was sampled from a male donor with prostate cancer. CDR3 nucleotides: TGTGCCAGCAGACTGACTAGCGGGGGGAGAAATGAGCAGTTCTTC. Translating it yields CASRLTSGGRNEQFF.